The 31 T cell receptor beta chains in this list originate from one sample, sequenced in a study of Graves' ophthalmopathy and Graves' hyperthyroidism. The TCR beta CDR3 regions underwent amplification from RNA transcripts. A first-round RT-PCR used HTBI primers, followed by a second-round multiplex PCR. TCRdb used MiXCR to reprocess the multiplex PCR reads, holding one entry per CDR3 protein. The table records some 360,000 distinct CDR3 sequences, roughly 17% of them present only once. Input material: peripheral blood. All receptors derive from an adult woman with stable Graves' hyperthyroidism.

This clonotype came up many times. V is TRBV6-2 or TRBV6-3 and J is TRBJ2-7; a possible D gene is TRBD2 (6 bases). The CDR3 extends over 15 amino acids. Germline V gives CDR1 MNHEY, CDR2 SVGEGT. V lost 6 bases and J lost 1, with 16 bases in between. The CDR3 coding sequence is TGTGCCAGCAGCCCTTTACGGGAGTCGTCCTACGAGCAGTACTTC. Protein sequence: CASSPLRESSYEQYF.

This clonotype came up many times. The chain combines TRBV29-1 with TRBJ2-2; TRBD1 aligns across 7 bases. This CDR3 spans 13 amino acids. CDR1 is SQVTM, CDR2 ANQGSEA, per germline. Trimming at V came to 3 bases and at J to 5 bases, leaving 3 bases not matched to a gene. The CDR3 reads CSVDKGATGELFF. The CDR3, as DNA: TGCAGCGTTGATAAGGGGGCAACCGGGGAGCTGTTTTTT.

This clonotype has ten or more counts. V is TRBV12-3 or TRBV12-4 and J is TRBJ2-7, with 13 bases matching TRBD2. V gave up 6 bases and J gave up 3 bases; unmatched junction bases: 2. The CDR3 runs to 14 residues. As DNA, the CDR3 is TGTGCCAGCAGCGGACTAGCGGGAGACTACGAGCAGTACTTC. Translated: CASSGLAGDYEQYF.

This clonotype was counted many times. The rearrangement links TRBV7-6 to TRBJ2-3; 8 bases agree with TRBD2. V lost 2 bases and J lost 4; bases outside the gene matches: 17. The CDR3 loop spans 19 amino acids. Germline CDR1 is SGHVS and CDR2 is FNYEAQ. This CDR3 is CASSLPREGTGGPPDTQYF. The CDR3 DNA is TGTGCCAGCAGCTTACCTCGCGAAGGGACGGGAGGGCCCCCAGATACGCAGTATTTT.

This clonotype occurred many times. The chain employs TRBV9 and TRBJ2-7, with D possibly matching TRBD2 (5 bases). Per germline, CDR1 SGDLS and CDR2 YYNGEE. Trimming removed 0 bases at V and 5 bases at J, with 12 bases between. The CDR3 is made up of 14 amino acids. The CDR3 nucleotides read TGTGCCAGCAGCGTAGCGGGTCCGGAGGACGAGCAGTACTTC. Protein: CASSVAGPEDEQYF.

This clonotype was counted many times. The chain carries TRBV12-3 or TRBV12-4 and TRBJ1-1; possible D gene TRBD1, 6 bases. V gave up 1 base and J gave up 3 bases, with 12 bases separating them. CDR3 length: 15 residues. The chain's CDR3 is CASSLGPGAHTEAFF. As DNA, the CDR3 is TGTGCCAGCAGTTTAGGACCAGGGGCGCACACTGAAGCTTTCTTT.

Details on this clonotype: Since a much larger clone is just one base distant, this may be a read error. The chain employs TRBV29-1 and TRBJ1-1; D not resolved. This CDR3 region has 13 residues. V lost 3 bases and J lost 3, with 11 bases in between. Germline V lookup: CDR1 SQVTM, CDR2 ANQGSEA. The CDR3: CSVDSRMYTEAFF. The CDR3 DNA follows: TGCAGCGTTGATTCACGGATGTACACTGAAGCTTTCTTT. The complete variable domain, with remaining parts taken from reference TRBV29-1 and TRBJ1-1, reads SAVISQKPSRDICQRGTSLTIQCQVDSQVTMMFWYRQQPGQSLTLIATANQGSEATYESGFVIDKFPISRPNLTFSTLTVSNMSPEDSSIYLCSVDSRMYTEAFFGQGTRLTVV.

There are a few counts of this clonotype. The rearrangement links TRBV5-1 to TRBJ2-7; D remains unclear. Trimming removed 5 bases from V and 4 bases from J, with 16 bases in between. The CDR3 has 14 residues. Per germline, CDR1 SGHRS and CDR2 YFSETQ. The CDR3 sequence: CASRLTWRKYEQYF. CDR3 nucleotides: TGCGCCAGCAGACTTACGTGGCGGAAATACGAGCAGTACTTC.

This chain uses TRBV5-5 with TRBJ2-2, with 7 bases identical to TRBD1. Germline V CDR1 and CDR2: SGHKS, YYEKEE (reference sequence). The CDR3 totals 16 residues. After removal of 0 bases from V and 2 bases from J, the junction contained 4 bases not matched to a gene. CDR3 nucleotide sequence: TGTGCCAGCAGCTTGGCCTGGGACAGAAACACCGGGGAGCTGTTTTTT. Translating it yields CASSLAWDRNTGELFF.

This clonotype was observed at least ten times. The genes are TRBV24-1 and TRBJ2-5; the match to TRBD2 covers 8 bases. Germline loops: CDR1 KGHDR, CDR2 SFDVKD. Trimming removed 6 bases from V and 4 bases from J; junction bases left unmatched: 6. CDR3 length: 14 amino acids. The CDR3 loop reads CATSPGRVRETQYF. For the CDR3, the DNA is TGTGCCACCAGTCCCGGGAGGGTGAGAGAGACCCAGTACTTC.

This clonotype came up many times. V and J are TRBV25-1 and TRBJ2-2, with a possible D match to TRBD1 (5 bases). The CDR3 totals 14 residues. The germline gives CDR1 MGHDK, CDR2 SYGVNS. Trimming left V 3 bases short and J 7 bases short, with 12 bases between. The CDR3 loop reads CASSDPRGGGELFF. For the CDR3, the DNA is TGTGCCAGCAGTGACCCTAGGGGTGGCGGGGAGCTGTTTTTT. Full variable domain (outside the CDR3, taken from reference TRBV25-1 and TRBJ2-2): EADIYQTPRYLVIGTGKKITLECSQTMGHDKMYWYQQDPGMELHLIHYSYGVNSTEKGDLSSESTVSRIRTEHFPLTLESARPSHTSQYLCASSDPRGGGELFFGEGSRLTVL.

This clonotype was counted many times. The genes are TRBV28 and TRBJ1-5; a possible D gene is TRBD1 (5 bases). Trimming cost V 3 bases and J 0 bases, with 12 bases left between them. CDR1 and CDR2 (germline): MDHEN, SYDVKM. This CDR3 spans 16 amino acids. This chain's CDR3 is CASSFPSGYSNQPQHF. The CDR3 region has the DNA TGTGCCAGCAGTTTCCCCTCAGGGTATAGCAATCAGCCCCAGCATTTT. The full variable domain, completed using reference TRBV28 and TRBJ1-5, is DVKVTQSSRYLVKRTGEKVFLECVQDMDHENMFWYRQDPGLGLRLIYFSYDVKMKEKGDIPEGYSVSREKKERFSLILESASTNQTSMYLCASSFPSGYSNQPQHFGDGTRLSIL.

The chain joins TRBV15 to TRBJ1-1; D remains unclear. V was pared by 1 base and J by 4 bases, with 7 bases between. Germline CDR1 LNHNV, CDR2 YYDKDF (reference sequence). The CDR3 spans 13 residues. In DNA, the CDR3 is TGTGCCACCAGCAGAGCCGGGTCCACTGAAGCTTTCTTT. Its translation is CATSRAGSTEAFF. Based on the CDR3 plus reference TRBV15 and TRBJ1-1, the full variable domain is DAMVIQNPRYQVTQFGKPVTLSCSQTLNHNVMYWYQQKSSQAPKLLFHYYDKDFNNEADTPDNFQSRRPNTSFCFLDIRSPGLGDTAMYLCATSRAGSTEAFFGQGTRLTVV.

This rearrangement joins TRBV2 to TRBJ2-7, with D maybe TRBD2 (6 bases). Per the germline V gene, CDR1 is SNHLY and CDR2 is FYNNEI. V lost 3 bases to trimming and J lost 0 bases, with 12 bases between them. The CDR3 consists of 15 residues. CDR3 coding DNA: TGTGCCAGCAGTGATCTTAGCGGAACCTCCTACGAGCAGTACTTC. Translating it yields CASSDLSGTSYEQYF.

The DNA for the CDR3 is TGTGCCTGGAGGCGAGGGGCAGTCTCCTACGAGCAGTACTTC. Translating gives CAWRRGAVSYEQYF. The genes are TRBV30 and TRBJ2-7; the D gene could be TRBD1 or TRBD2 (5 bases each). V was shortened by 3 bases and J by 0 bases, with 12 bases between the two germline ends. CDR1 is GTSNPN and CDR2 is SVGIG in the germline V gene (reference sequence). There are 14 residues in the CDR3. Full variable domain (outside the CDR3, taken from reference TRBV30 and TRBJ2-7): SQTIHQWPATLVQPVGSPLSLECTVEGTSNPNLYWYRQAAGRGLQLLFYSVGIGQISSEVPQNLSASRPQDRQFILSSKKLLLSDSGFYLCAWRRGAVSYEQYFGPGTRLTVT.

In its sample, this clonotype was seen many times. The chain links TRBV28 to TRBJ2-7; D gene uncertain. The CDR3 is made up of 11 amino acids. Trimming removed 6 bases at V and 3 bases at J, with 6 bases between. Germline values: CDR1 MDHEN, CDR2 SYDVKM. CDR3 protein: CASSLDYEQYF. Written as DNA, the CDR3 is TGTGCCAGCAGCTTGGACTACGAGCAGTACTTC.

This clonotype was observed many times. This chain uses TRBV2 with TRBJ2-7; tentative D call: TRBD2 (5 bases). This CDR3 spans 14 amino acids. Germline lookup yields CDR1 SNHLY and CDR2 FYNNEI. The germline V and J ends were trimmed by 8 bases and 2 bases, with 16 bases remaining between them. As DNA, the CDR3 is TGTGCCAGCCAGAGGGTCTCCGGGCCCTACGAGCAGTACTTC. Translation: CASQRVSGPYEQYF.

This sequence joins TRBV3-1 and TRBJ2-7; 11 bases line up with TRBD2. Germline loops: CDR1 LGHDT, CDR2 YNNKEL (reference sequence). The CDR3 spans 14 residues. J was trimmed by 6 bases and V by 6 bases; bases with no gene match: 7. The CDR3 is CASRDTGTSGEQYF. The CDR3 DNA follows: TGTGCCAGCAGGGACACCGGGACTAGCGGCGAGCAGTACTTC.

There are a few counts of this clonotype. V usage is TRBV12-3 or TRBV12-4 and J usage is TRBJ1-2; D unclear. The CDR3 spans 12 residues. The V end lost 3 bases, the J end lost 6 bases, and 8 bases lay between the germline ends. CDR3 DNA: TGTGCCAGCAGTTTCATTCATCATGGCTACACCTTC. Translation: CASSFIHHGYTF.

This clonotype has a handful of counts. CDR3 bases: TGCGCCAGCAGCCAATCGGCAGGGGGTAACACCGGGGAGCTGTTTTTT. Translating gives CASSQSAGGNTGELFF. V gene TRBV4-1 combines with J gene TRBJ2-2; 7 bases are a match to TRBD1. The V gene end was trimmed by 2 bases and the J gene end by 2 bases; junction bases not matched to a gene: 5. Germline V CDR1 and CDR2: MGHRA, YSYEKL. There are 16 residues in the CDR3.

The rearrangement links TRBV7-2 to TRBJ2-2; the D is unclear. This CDR3 is built from 13 residues. The ends were cut back, 2 bases at V and 6 bases at J, with 7 bases in the middle. Germline V CDR1 and CDR2: SGHTA, FQGNSA. The CDR3 reads CASSLIRAGELFF. CDR3 in DNA: TGTGCCAGCAGCTTAATCCGGGCCGGGGAGCTGTTTTTT.

In this sample, this clonotype turned up many times. This rearrangement joins TRBV29-1 to TRBJ1-1, with D maybe TRBD1 (6 bases). Trimming shortened V by 6 bases and J by 4 bases, and 18 bases separated the two germline ends. The CDR3 contains 14 residues. Germline-derived CDR1 and CDR2 are SQVTM and ANQGSEA. CDR3 nucleotides: TGCAGCGTCGTCTTTCCCGAGGGGGGCACTGAAGCTTTCTTT. It specifies CSVVFPEGGTEAFF.

The table lists this clonotype with many counts. The rearrangement uses TRBV20-1 and TRBJ1-2, with no clear D. The CDR3 has 11 amino acids. CDR1 and CDR2 from the germline V gene are DFQATT and SNEGSKA (reference sequence). V was cut by 8 bases and J by 7 bases, with 14 bases left in between. CDR3 in amino acids: CSTVARGGYTF. The CDR3 coding sequence is TGCAGTACAGTAGCTCGCGGTGGCTACACCTTC.

The chain employs TRBV6-5 and TRBJ2-7; 7 bases match TRBD1. J lost 5 bases, V lost 2 bases, and 6 bases had no gene match. CDR3 length: 14 amino acids. CDR1 is MNHEY and CDR2 is SVGAGI in the germline V gene. CDR3 nucleotide sequence: TGTGCCAGCAGTTACCACGACAGGGACGACGAGCAGTACTTC. Amino acids: CASSYHDRDDEQYF.

This clonotype has a count of ten or more. The J gene is TRBJ2-5, the V gene TRBV29-1; 9 positions match TRBD2. The CDR3 length is 14 residues. Germline CDR1 is SQVTM and CDR2 is ANQGSEA. Trimming removed 5 bases from V and 4 bases from J; junction bases left unmatched: 8. CDR3 amino acids: CSVLAGGVSETQYF. The CDR3 DNA reads TGCAGCGTTCTTGCGGGAGGGGTTTCAGAGACCCAGTACTTC.

In this sample, this clonotype turned up many times. This chain links TRBV11-1 with TRBJ2-5; D not resolved. This CDR3 has 12 residues. Looked up from germline, CDR1 is SGHAT and CDR2 is FQDESV (reference sequence). Trimming took off 5 bases at V and 5 bases at J, with 9 bases between the two ends. The CDR3 DNA follows: TGTGCCAGCAGCCCGTCCTCGGAGACCCAGTACTTC. Translation: CASSPSSETQYF.

This clonotype was counted ten times or more. V and J are TRBV18 and TRBJ1-1; D is uncertain. CDR3 length: 12 residues. The V end lost 6 bases, the J end lost 1 base, and 6 bases lay between the germline ends. Germline-derived CDR1 and CDR2 are KGHSH and LQKENI. The CDR3 protein is CASSGRNTEAFF. In nucleotides, the CDR3 is TGTGCCAGCTCGGGGAGGAACACTGAAGCTTTCTTT.

This clonotype was seen repeatedly, ten times or more. The V gene is TRBV6-2 or TRBV6-3, the J gene TRBJ1-2; no clear D gene. This CDR3 has 14 amino acids. CDR1 is MNHEY, CDR2 SVGEGT, per germline. Trimming pared 2 bases from V and 1 base from J, leaving 8 bases between. The CDR3 DNA reads TGTGCCAGCAGTTACGTGGGCGATAACTATGGCTACACCTTC. It encodes CASSYVGDNYGYTF.

The chain has TRBV4-2 and TRBJ2-7; 8 bases agree with TRBD2. J was trimmed by 2 bases and V by 2 bases; bases with no gene match: 8. CDR1 and CDR2 (germline): LGHNA, YNFKEQ. This CDR3 is 16 amino acids long. CDR3 bases: TGTGCCAGCAGCCAATCTACTAGCGGAGAAGCCTACGAGCAGTACTTC. Residues: CASSQSTSGEAYEQYF.

This clonotype was detected many times. The chain joins TRBV19 to TRBJ2-7; 8 bases are a match to TRBD1. Germline loops: CDR1 LNHDA, CDR2 SQIVND (reference sequence). V trimming: 3 bases; J trimming: 0 bases; junction bases outside the gene matches: 4. The CDR3 loop spans 15 amino acids. The CDR3 nucleotides are TGTGCCAGTAGTATTGGGACAGGCTTCTCCTACGAGCAGTACTTC. It yields the protein CASSIGTGFSYEQYF.

Regarding this clonotype: Given a much more abundant clone one base away, this may be a read error. J is TRBJ1-1 and V is TRBV5-1, with TRBD1 identical over 9 bases. The germline gives CDR1 SGHRS, CDR2 YFSETQ. The CDR3 has 13 amino acids. CDR3 bases: TGCGCCAGCTGCTTAGACAGGGGGATTGAAGCTTTCTTT. Translated: CASCLDRGIEAFF.